The 28 T cell receptor beta chains listed next were all sequenced from one sample in a study of shared clonotypes between healthy human individuals. The table came from immunoSEQ multiplex PCR; TCRdb's copy has only in-frame clones and leaves some out. The sample has more than 2 million clones, roughly 94% seen once; the top ten hold 0.13%. Sequencing was performed on naive CD4+ T cells sorted from blood. Subset indicated: CD45RA+ positively selected. These receptors all stem from a man between 18 and 29 years old in good health.

For this clone: At one of its ends the junction is not consistent with the germline gene, which may arise from a read error. The V call is TRBV10-3, the J call TRBJ1-4; no reliable D call. Germline values: CDR1 ENHRY, CDR2 SYGVKD. The CDR3 runs 12 residues. The DNA for the CDR3 is TGTGCCATCGGTGAGAATAATGAAAAACTGTTTTTT. Translating it yields CAIGENNEKLFF.

V and J are TRBV28 and TRBJ2-7; no definite D call. Trimming removed 5 bases at V and 0 bases at J, with 17 bases between. Looked up from germline, CDR1 is MDHEN and CDR2 is SYDVKM. The CDR3 has 16 residues. The DNA of the CDR3 is TGTGCCAGCAGTAAGGGTCTAATCTTAAGCTCCTACGAGCAGTACTTC. Encoded protein: CASSKGLILSSYEQYF.

This clone was seen once. The chain employs TRBV9 and TRBJ1-6; possibly TRBD1 for D (5 bases). The V and J ends lost 4 bases and 5 bases respectively, with 13 bases between them. The CDR3 totals 15 residues. Germline CDR1 and CDR2: SGDLS and YYNGEE. The CDR3 nucleotides are TGTGCCAGCAGCCCCTCGACAGTGAATAATTCACCCCTCCACTTT. Translated: CASSPSTVNNSPLHF.

About this clone: Other DNA sequences within the sample encode an identical CDR3. The CDR3 sequence is CAISEGLAGGYEQYF. CDR3 bases: TGTGCCATCAGTGAGGGACTAGCGGGAGGGTACGAGCAGTACTTC. The chain combines TRBV10-3 with TRBJ2-7, with TRBD2 matching 15 bases. The CDR3 consists of 15 residues. V lost 2 bases and J lost 4; bases outside the gene matches: 0. The V gene's germline CDR1 is ENHRY and CDR2 SYGVKD.

For the CDR3, the DNA is TGTGCCAGCAGCCTAATCACGGTCCCAGGGGCTATGAAAGCTTTCTTT. Its protein is CASSLITVPGAMKAFF. The chain recombines TRBV7-9 with TRBJ1-1, with D maybe TRBD1 (6 bases). Between the trimmed V and J ends, which lost 5 bases and 9 bases, there was a span of 25 bases. Germline V gene data show CDR1 as SEHNR and CDR2 as FQNEAQ (reference sequence). The length of the CDR3 is 16 residues.

V gene TRBV6-5 combines with J gene TRBJ2-3, with 7 bases fitting TRBD2. Germline V lookup: CDR1 MNHEY, CDR2 SVGAGI. This CDR3 is built from 14 residues. V lost 8 bases and J lost 3; bases outside the gene matches: 8. In DNA, the CDR3 is TGTGCCAGCTCCGGCGGGAGAAGTACAGATACGCAGTATTTT. Its translation is CASSGGRSTDTQYF.

The chain joins TRBV5-1 to TRBJ2-2, with D perhaps TRBD1 (6 bases). Looked up from germline, CDR1 is SGHRS and CDR2 is YFSETQ. V lost 0 bases to trimming and J lost 4 bases, with 10 bases between them. This CDR3 is built from 15 residues. The chain's CDR3 is CASSLDRAATGELFF. CDR3 nucleotide sequence: TGCGCCAGCAGCTTGGACAGGGCGGCCACCGGGGAGCTGTTTTTT. The variable domain in full, completed from reference TRBV5-1 and TRBJ2-2, reads KAGVTQTPRYLIKTRGQQVTLSCSPISGHRSVSWYQQTPGQGLQFLFEYFSETQRNKGNFPGRFSGRQFSNSRSEMNVSTLELGDSALYLCASSLDRAATGELFFGEGSRLTVL.

The chain is built from TRBV6-5 and TRBJ1-4; no definite D call. The length of the CDR3 is 12 residues. Germline CDR1 MNHEY, CDR2 SVGAGI. V gave up 2 bases and J gave up 7 bases, with 5 bases separating them. As DNA, the CDR3 is TGTGCCAGCAGTTACATGGGTGAAAAACTGTTTTTT. Translation gives CASSYMGEKLFF.

This chain links TRBV6-5 with TRBJ2-4; tentatively, D is TRBD1 (6 bases). This CDR3 is built from 13 residues. V was trimmed by 8 bases and J by 3 bases, leaving 11 bases between them. Germline V gene data show CDR1 as MNHEY and CDR2 as SVGAGI. The CDR3: CASLEDSKNIQYF. DNA for the CDR3: TGTGCCAGCTTAGAGGACAGCAAAAACATTCAGTACTTC.

The rearrangement joins TRBV10-3 to TRBJ2-1, with 9 bases identical to TRBD1. The CDR3 sequence is 15 residues long. Looked up from germline, CDR1 is ENHRY and CDR2 is SYGVKD. V shed 4 bases and J 2 bases; nucleotides not matched to a gene: 3. The CDR3 DNA follows: TGTGCCATCAGTGCGGGGACAGGGCCCTACAATGAGCAGTTCTTC. It translates to CAISAGTGPYNEQFF.

To note about this clone: Other DNA sequences of this sample code for an identical CDR3. This sequence joins TRBV6-6 and TRBJ1-1; tentatively, D is TRBD1 (6 bases). V was pared by 11 bases and J by 2 bases, with 12 bases between. This CDR3 region has 12 residues. The germline V gene encodes CDR1 MNHNY and CDR2 SVGAGI (reference sequence). This chain's CDR3 is CAGSRGNTEAFF. The DNA of the CDR3 is TGTGCCGGGTCCAGGGGAAACACTGAAGCTTTCTTT.

Points on this clone: Other DNA sequences in this specimen translate into the identical CDR3. The CDR3: CASSRDSNTEAFF. CDR3 nucleotides: TGCGCCAGCAGCCGGGACAGTAACACTGAAGCTTTCTTT. J is TRBJ1-1 and V is TRBV5-1; TRBD1 agrees at 7 bases. CDR3 length equals 13 residues. Germline CDR1 and CDR2: SGHRS and YFSETQ. The V segment lost 4 bases and the J segment 2 bases; nucleotides outside the gene matches: 2.

The chain joins TRBV6-4 to TRBJ1-2; D remains ambiguous. V lost 0 bases, J lost 0 bases, and 11 bases lay in between. CDR3 length equals 16 residues. CDR1 is MRHNA and CDR2 is SNTAGT in the germline V gene. CDR3 residues: CASSDSCRFANYGYTF. CDR3 in DNA: TGTGCCAGCAGTGACTCATGTAGGTTTGCTAACTATGGCTACACCTTC.

This chain links TRBV10-3 with TRBJ2-7; TRBD1 might be the D (6 bases). Germline V CDR1 and CDR2: ENHRY, SYGVKD. This CDR3 region has 15 residues. V gave up 3 bases and J gave up 5 bases, with 17 bases separating them. As DNA, the CDR3 is TGTGCCATCAGTGACAGGGACAAAGACAAAAACGAGCAGTACTTC. It encodes CAISDRDKDKNEQYF.

This chain connects TRBV29-1 to TRBJ1-2; 9 positions match TRBD1. There are 14 residues in the CDR3. V was pared by 5 bases and J by 5 bases, with 9 bases of the junction left unmatched. Germline V gene sequence: CDR1 SQVTM, CDR2 ANQGSEA. The CDR3 sequence: CSVNAGTGWYGYTF. The DNA of the CDR3 is TGCAGCGTTAATGCCGGGACAGGGTGGTATGGCTACACCTTC. Using reference TRBV29-1 and TRBJ1-2 for the parts outside the CDR3, the full variable domain is SAVISQKPSRDICQRGTSLTIQCQVDSQVTMMFWYRQQPGQSLTLIATANQGSEATYESGFVIDKFPISRPNLTFSTLTVSNMSPEDSSIYLCSVNAGTGWYGYTFGSGTRLTVV.

The chain has TRBV19 and TRBJ1-1; D ambiguous. The CDR3 is made up of 12 amino acids. V was pared by 1 base and J by 7 bases, with 7 bases between. The V gene's germline CDR1 is LNHDA and CDR2 SQIVND (reference sequence). The CDR3 here is CASSIAPREAFF. Here the CDR3 DNA reads TGTGCCAGTAGTATAGCACCACGTGAAGCTTTCTTT. The full variable domain, rest sourced from reference TRBV19 and TRBJ1-1, is DGGITQSPKYLFRKEGQNVTLSCEQNLNHDAMYWYRQDPGQGLRLIYYSQIVNDFQKGDIAEGYSVSREKKESFPLTVTSAQKNPTAFYLCASSIAPREAFFGQGTRLTVV.

This clone was picked up one time. The chain couples TRBV5-1 to TRBJ1-1; the D gene is possibly TRBD1 (5 bases). The germline V gene encodes CDR1 SGHRS and CDR2 YFSETQ. This CDR3 spans 15 amino acids. V was trimmed by 4 bases and J by 1 base, leaving 14 bases between them. The CDR3: CASSPRGLKNTEAFF. The CDR3 DNA is TGCGCCAGCAGCCCCCGGGGCCTTAAGAACACTGAAGCTTTCTTT.

This clone was seen ten or more times. Other DNA sequences in the same sample also yield this CDR3. The rearrangement uses TRBV4-1 and TRBJ2-3, with D perhaps TRBD2 (6 bases). CDR1 and CDR2 from the germline V gene are MGHRA and YSYEKL. The V and J ends lost 4 bases and 1 base respectively, with 15 bases between them. The CDR3 is made up of 16 amino acids. CDR3 nucleotides: TGCGCCAGCAGCCCCGGGAGCTACCCTCGCACAGATACGCAGTATTTT. Amino acid sequence: CASSPGSYPRTDTQYF.

About this clone: Distinct nucleotide sequences in the sample also encode this CDR3. This rearrangement joins TRBV19 to TRBJ2-7; a possible D gene is TRBD1 (6 bases). V was cut by 1 base and J by 6 bases, with 7 bases left in between. CDR3 length: 12 amino acids. Germline V CDR1 and CDR2: LNHDA, SQIVND (reference sequence). CDR3 bases: TGTGCCAGTAGTATAGTCAGGGGCGAGCAGTACTTC. Translated: CASSIVRGEQYF.

The rearrangement links TRBV10-1 to TRBJ1-3; no definite D call. The germline CDR1 and CDR2 sequences are WNHNN and SYGVQD (reference sequence). With 4 bases removed from V and 0 bases from J, the gap between germline ends came to 4 bases. The CDR3 has 13 residues. The CDR3 bases are TGCGCCAGCAGTGTAACCTCTGGAAACACCATATATTTT. Translation gives CASSVTSGNTIYF.

V gene TRBV6-1 combines with J gene TRBJ1-5; no clear D. Germline values: CDR1 MNHNS, CDR2 SASEGT. With 7 bases removed from V and 6 bases from J, the gap between germline ends came to 13 bases. The length of the CDR3 is 13 residues. CDR3 amino acids: CASKEVSGQPQHF. In DNA, the CDR3 is TGTGCCAGCAAAGAGGTGAGCGGTCAGCCCCAGCATTTT.

This clone was seen a single time. J is TRBJ1-4 and V is TRBV4-1; 7 bases align to TRBD1. The CDR3 is 15 residues long. V lost 2 bases to trimming and J lost 5 bases; unmatched junction nucleotides: 5. Germline V gene data show CDR1 as MGHRA and CDR2 as YSYEKL. The CDR3 loop is CASSQRGDSNEKLFF. The CDR3 DNA reads TGCGCCAGCAGCCAACGAGGGGACAGCAATGAAAAACTGTTTTTT.

The chain links TRBV6-6 to TRBJ1-6; TRBD1 agrees at 8 bases. Per germline, CDR1 MNHNY and CDR2 SVGAGI (reference sequence). This CDR3 region has 15 residues. The V and J ends lost 4 bases and 10 bases, in that order; junction bases with no gene match: 9. CDR3 amino acids: CASSLGRTGGSPLHF. The CDR3 region has the DNA TGTGCCAGCAGTTTGGGACGTACAGGGGGATCACCCCTCCACTTT.

The chain recombines TRBV30 with TRBJ2-5, with D unresolved. The CDR3 extends over 14 amino acids. V was clipped by 2 bases and J by 7 bases, with 17 bases between them. Per germline, CDR1 GTSNPN and CDR2 SVGIG (reference sequence). The CDR3 DNA is TGTGCCTGGAGTCCAAGAGAGGTGAAGCGGACCCAGTACTTC. It specifies CAWSPREVKRTQYF.

The rearrangement links TRBV2 to TRBJ2-7; D unclear. CDR3 length: 14 amino acids. CDR1 SNHLY and CDR2 FYNNEI come from the germline V gene. V lost 2 bases and J lost 0, with 8 bases in between. The CDR3 sequence is CASSESASSYEQYF. As DNA, the CDR3 is TGTGCCAGCAGTGAATCGGCTAGCTCCTACGAGCAGTACTTC.

The chain uses TRBV28 and TRBJ2-7, with a possible D match to TRBD2 (6 bases). Germline V gene sequence: CDR1 MDHEN, CDR2 SYDVKM. The CDR3 is 14 residues long. Trimming left V 3 bases short and J 6 bases short, with 15 bases between. The CDR3 reads CASSFSRGTGEQYF. CDR3 coding DNA: TGTGCCAGCAGTTTTTCCCGGGGGACCGGCGAGCAGTACTTC.

The CDR3 DNA reads TGTGCCAGCAGCTTAGGAGTTGCGACCGGGGAGCTGTTTTTT. Translating gives CASSLGVATGELFF. This chain joins TRBV11-2 and TRBJ2-2; D remains unclear. V lost 1 base and J lost 5, with 8 bases in between. Per the germline V gene, CDR1 is SGHAT and CDR2 is FQNNGV. The CDR3 has 14 amino acids. Full variable domain (rest looked up from reference TRBV11-2 and TRBJ2-2): EAGVAQSPRYKIIEKRQSVAFWCNPISGHATLYWYQQILGQGPKLLIQFQNNGVVDDSQLPKDRFSAERLKGVDSTLKIQPAKLEDSAVYLCASSLGVATGELFFGEGSRLTVL.

The chain recombines TRBV2 with TRBJ1-5; TRBD1 aligns across 11 bases. This CDR3 is 16 amino acids long. The V segment lost 3 bases and the J segment 7 bases; nucleotides outside the gene matches: 8. Germline V gene sequence: CDR1 SNHLY, CDR2 FYNNEI. The CDR3 spells CASSEGQGGVRQPQHF. The CDR3 nucleotides read TGTGCCAGCAGTGAGGGACAGGGGGGCGTTAGACAGCCCCAGCATTTT.